This T cell receptor beta chain was recovered during a study of metastatic and nonmetastatic thyroid tumors. Each patient went into thyroid surgery without having received any treatment. TCRdb re-called the PCR reads via MiXCR. This table holds over 65,000 clones, about an eighth found once. This clone was counted ten times or more. Sample: tumor tissue. The clonotype originates from a female donor with papillary thyroid cancer or a benign thyroid nodule (not recorded which). Some clones in this sample may be carry-over from other donors' samples.

This chain's CDR3 is CASSPLDGTEQYF. Written as DNA, the CDR3 is TGTGCCAGCTCTCCCCTCGACGGAACCGAGCAGTACTTC. The genes are TRBV18 and TRBJ2-7; D uncertain. The germline gives CDR1 KGHSH, CDR2 LQKENI. The CDR3 consists of 13 residues. The V end was cut by 6 bases, the J end by 6 bases, with 15 bases between.